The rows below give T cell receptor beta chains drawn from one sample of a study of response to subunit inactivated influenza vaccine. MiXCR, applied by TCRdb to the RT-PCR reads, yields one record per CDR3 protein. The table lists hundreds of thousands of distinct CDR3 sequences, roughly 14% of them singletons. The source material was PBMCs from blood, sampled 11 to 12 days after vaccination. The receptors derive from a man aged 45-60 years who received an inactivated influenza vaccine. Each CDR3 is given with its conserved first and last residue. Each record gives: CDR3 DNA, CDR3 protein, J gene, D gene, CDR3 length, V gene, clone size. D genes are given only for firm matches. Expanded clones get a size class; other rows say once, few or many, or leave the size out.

DNA: TGTGCCAGCAGCCAAGATTCGCAGGGGAATGAAAAACTGTTTTTT
CDR3: CASSQDSQGNEKLFF
J: TRBJ1-4
D: NA
length: 15
V: TRBV4-2
size: NA

DNA: TGTGCCAGCAGCCAAGAGCGGACCCAGTACTTC
CDR3: CASSQERTQYF
J: TRBJ2-5
D: NA
length: 11
V: TRBV14
size: few

DNA: TGTGCCACCAGTGATTTGCTAGGCACTGAAGCTTTCTTT
CDR3: CATSDLLGTEAFF
J: TRBJ1-1
D: NA
length: 13
V: TRBV24-1
size: few

DNA: TGTGCCAGCAGTTACCTCAATGGGTCTAGCGGGGGGTCCTACGAGCAGTACTTC
CDR3: CASSYLNGSSGGSYEQYF
J: TRBJ2-7
D: TRBD2
length: 18
V: TRBV6-9
size: few

DNA: TGTGCCAGCAGCGCGCTGGGGGCCCAGTACAATGAGCAGTTCTTC
CDR3: CASSALGAQYNEQFF
J: TRBJ2-1
D: NA
length: 15
V: TRBV11-2
size: many

DNA: TGTGCCAGTACAATACAGGGGATAAACACCGGGGAGCTGTTTTTT
CDR3: CASTIQGINTGELFF
J: TRBJ2-2
D: TRBD1
length: 15
V: TRBV19
size: NA

DNA: TGTGCCATCAGTGGAGGGGGCCAGGACACCGGGGAGCTGTTTTTT
CDR3: CAISGGGQDTGELFF
J: TRBJ2-2
D: TRBD1
length: 15
V: TRBV10-3
size: few

DNA: TGCAGTGCTAGAGATCCTGGCCGCGCAGCGGGAAACATTCAGTACTTC
CDR3: CSARDPGRAAGNIQYF
J: TRBJ2-4
D: NA
length: 16
V: TRBV20-1
size: few

DNA: TGTGCCAGCAGCCCCGGGGCGGGGGGGCTTGAGCAGTTCTTC
CDR3: CASSPGAGGLEQFF
J: TRBJ2-1
D: TRBD2
length: 14
V: TRBV9
size: NA

DNA: TGTGCCAGCAGCCCGCACAGGGGCCGTCATGATAATGAAAAACTGTTTTTT
CDR3: CASSPHRGRHDNEKLFF
J: TRBJ1-4
D: TRBD1
length: 17
V: TRBV11-2
size: few

DNA: TGTGCCACCGAATCGGGCAGTCTTCAAGAGACCCAGTACTTC
CDR3: CATESGSLQETQYF
J: TRBJ2-5
D: NA
length: 14
V: TRBV24-1
size: NA

DNA: TGCGCCAGCAGTGCCAGGGGTTCCGGGGAGCTGTTTTTT
CDR3: CASSARGSGELFF
J: TRBJ2-2
D: NA
length: 13
V: TRBV10-1
size: few

DNA: TGTGCCAGCAGCTTAGGGGTACGGGGAAATGAAAAACTGTTTTTT
CDR3: CASSLGVRGNEKLFF
J: TRBJ1-4
D: NA
length: 15
V: TRBV7-2
size: NA

DNA: TGTGCCAGCAGCTTGTCCACCCGAGGGGCTGGAAACACCATATATTTT
CDR3: CASSLSTRGAGNTIYF
J: TRBJ1-3
D: NA
length: 16
V: TRBV5-5
size: NA

DNA: TGTGCCAGCAGTTCCCGACCCTATGGCTACACCTTC
CDR3: CASSSRPYGYTF
J: TRBJ1-2
D: NA
length: 12
V: TRBV12-3/TRBV12-4
size: many